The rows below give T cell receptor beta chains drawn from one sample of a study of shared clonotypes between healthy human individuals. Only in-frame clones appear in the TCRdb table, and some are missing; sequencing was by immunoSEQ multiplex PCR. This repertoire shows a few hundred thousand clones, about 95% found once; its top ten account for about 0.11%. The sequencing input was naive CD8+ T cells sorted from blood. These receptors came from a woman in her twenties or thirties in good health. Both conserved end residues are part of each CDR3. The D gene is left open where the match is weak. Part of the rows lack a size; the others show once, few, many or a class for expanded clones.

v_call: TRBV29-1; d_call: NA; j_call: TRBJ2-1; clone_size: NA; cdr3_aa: CSVEGWAHGDEQFF; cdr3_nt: TGCAGCGTTGAAGGGTGGGCCCATGGGGATGAGCAGTTCTTC
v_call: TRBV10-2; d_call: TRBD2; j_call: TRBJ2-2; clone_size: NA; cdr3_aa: CATDGTSGSSAGELFF; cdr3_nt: TGCGCCACCGACGGGACTAGCGGGAGTAGTGCCGGGGAGCTGTTTTTT
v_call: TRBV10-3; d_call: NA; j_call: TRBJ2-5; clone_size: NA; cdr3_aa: CAISEGGDQETQYF; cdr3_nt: TGTGCCATCAGTGAGGGAGGTGACCAAGAGACCCAGTACTTC
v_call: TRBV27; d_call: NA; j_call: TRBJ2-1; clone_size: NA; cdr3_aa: CASRSLRSVAYNEQFF; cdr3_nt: TGTGCCAGCCGAAGCCTCCGCTCCGTCGCCTACAATGAGCAGTTCTTC
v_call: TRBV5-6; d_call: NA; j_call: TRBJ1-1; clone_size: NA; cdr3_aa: CASSLGRIMNTEAFF; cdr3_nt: TGTGCCAGCAGCTTGGGGCGGATCATGAACACTGAAGCTTTCTTT
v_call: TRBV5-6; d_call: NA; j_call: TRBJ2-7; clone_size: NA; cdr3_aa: CASSPRFGDEQYF; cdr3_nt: TGTGCCAGCAGCCCGCGATTCGGAGACGAGCAGTACTTC
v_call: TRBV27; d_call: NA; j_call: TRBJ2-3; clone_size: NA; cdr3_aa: CATSQRVTDTQYF; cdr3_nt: TGTGCCACCTCCCAGCGGGTCACAGATACGCAGTATTTT
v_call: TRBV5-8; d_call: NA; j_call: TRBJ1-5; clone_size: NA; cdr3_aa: CASSLDQGNQPQHF; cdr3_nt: TGTGCCAGCAGCTTAGATCAGGGCAATCAGCCCCAGCATTTT
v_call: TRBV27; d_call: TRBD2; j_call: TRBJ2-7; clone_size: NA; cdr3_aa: CASSLSSGAYEQYF; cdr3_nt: TGTGCCAGCAGTTTATCTAGCGGGGCCTACGAGCAGTACTTC
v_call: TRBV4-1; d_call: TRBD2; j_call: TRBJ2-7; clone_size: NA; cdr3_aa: CASSFRGLAAYEQYF; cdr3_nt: TGCGCCAGCAGCTTCAGAGGACTAGCGGCCTACGAGCAGTACTTC
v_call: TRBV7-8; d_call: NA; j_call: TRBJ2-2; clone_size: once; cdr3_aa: CASSLGGNTGELFF; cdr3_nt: TGTGCCAGCAGCTTAGGGGGGAACACCGGGGAGCTGTTTTTT
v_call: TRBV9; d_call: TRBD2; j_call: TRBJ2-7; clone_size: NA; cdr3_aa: CASSVDTGLAHEQYF; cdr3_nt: TGTGCCAGCAGCGTGGACACGGGACTAGCCCACGAGCAGTACTTC
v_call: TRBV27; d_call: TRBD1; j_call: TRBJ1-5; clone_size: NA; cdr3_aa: CASRPTGGQGNQPQHF; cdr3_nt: TGTGCCAGCAGGCCGACAGGGGGCCAGGGCAATCAGCCCCAGCATTTT
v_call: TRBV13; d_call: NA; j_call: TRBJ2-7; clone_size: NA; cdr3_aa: CASSCRGLRHEQYF; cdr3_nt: TGTGCCAGCAGCTGCCGGGGCCTGCGCCACGAGCAGTACTTC
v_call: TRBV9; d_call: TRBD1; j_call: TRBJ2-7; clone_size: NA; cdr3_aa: CASSEGAGTGSYEQYF; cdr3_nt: TGTGCCAGCAGCGAGGGGGCCGGGACAGGGTCCTACGAGCAGTACTTC
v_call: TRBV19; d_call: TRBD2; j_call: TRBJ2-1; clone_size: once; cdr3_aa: CASSPSGTYNEQFF; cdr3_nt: TGTGCCAGTAGTCCTAGCGGTACCTACAATGAGCAGTTCTTC
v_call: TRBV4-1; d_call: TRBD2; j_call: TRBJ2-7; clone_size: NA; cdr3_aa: CASSLRLAGGGQGYEQYF; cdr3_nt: TGCGCCAGCAGCCTCCGACTAGCGGGAGGCGGCCAGGGCTACGAGCAGTACTTC
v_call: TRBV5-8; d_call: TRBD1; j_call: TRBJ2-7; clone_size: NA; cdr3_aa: CASSSGQGAYEQYF; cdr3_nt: TGTGCCAGCAGCTCAGGACAGGGGGCCTACGAGCAGTACTTC
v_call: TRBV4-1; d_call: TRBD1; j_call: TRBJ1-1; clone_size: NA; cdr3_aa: CASSQQTGVGMNTEAFF; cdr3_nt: TGCGCCAGCAGCCAACAGACAGGGGTGGGAATGAACACTGAAGCTTTCTTT
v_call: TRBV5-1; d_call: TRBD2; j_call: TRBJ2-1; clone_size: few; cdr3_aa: CASSLVAGGYNEQFF; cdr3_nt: TGCGCCAGCAGCTTGGTAGCGGGAGGGTACAATGAGCAGTTCTTC
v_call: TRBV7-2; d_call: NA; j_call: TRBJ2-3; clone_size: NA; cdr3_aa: CASSPALELEYF; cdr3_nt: TGTGCCAGCAGCCCGGCGCTCGAACTTGAGTATTTT
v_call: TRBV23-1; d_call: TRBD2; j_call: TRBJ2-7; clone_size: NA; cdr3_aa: CASIFRDTLAGDPDEQYF; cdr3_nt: TGCGCCAGCATTTTCCGGGACACTTTAGCGGGAGATCCAGACGAGCAGTACTTC
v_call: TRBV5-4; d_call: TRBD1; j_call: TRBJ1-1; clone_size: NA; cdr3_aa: CASASGGNTEAFF; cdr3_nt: TGTGCCAGCGCGTCAGGGGGAAACACTGAAGCTTTCTTT
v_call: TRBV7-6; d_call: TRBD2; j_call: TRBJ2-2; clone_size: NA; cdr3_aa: CASSDSSGSGTGELFF; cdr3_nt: TGTGCCAGCAGCGACTCAAGCGGGAGTGGCACCGGGGAGCTGTTTTTT
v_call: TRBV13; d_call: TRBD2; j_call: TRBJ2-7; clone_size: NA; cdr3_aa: CASGTSHHEQYF; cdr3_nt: TGTGCCAGCGGGACTAGCCACCACGAGCAGTACTTC
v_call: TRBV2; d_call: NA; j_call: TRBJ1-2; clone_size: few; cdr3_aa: CASRLGFEGYTF; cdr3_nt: TGTGCCAGCAGATTGGGGTTCGAGGGCTACACCTTC
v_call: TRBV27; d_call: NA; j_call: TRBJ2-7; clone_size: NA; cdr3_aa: CASSPGPAYEQYF; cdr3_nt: TGTGCCAGCAGTCCCGGACCTGCCTACGAGCAGTACTTC
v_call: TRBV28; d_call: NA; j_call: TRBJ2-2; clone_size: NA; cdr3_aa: CASGLPNRNTGELFF; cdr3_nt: TGTGCCAGCGGACTTCCCAATAGGAACACCGGGGAGCTGTTTTTT
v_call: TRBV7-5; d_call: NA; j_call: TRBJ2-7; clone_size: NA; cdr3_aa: CVRSEISVIAYEQYF; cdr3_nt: TGTGTCAGAAGCGAGATTTCCGTTATCGCCTACGAGCAGTACTTC
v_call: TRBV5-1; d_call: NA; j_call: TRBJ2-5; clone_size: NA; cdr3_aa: CASSWERYGGNQYF; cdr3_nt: TGCGCCAGCAGCTGGGAGCGTTATGGGGGGAACCAGTACTTC
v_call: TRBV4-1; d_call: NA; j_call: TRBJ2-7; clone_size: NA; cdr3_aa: CASSQGFSGARPYEQYF; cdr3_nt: TGCGCCAGCAGCCAAGGGTTTTCGGGGGCCCGCCCCTACGAGCAGTACTTC
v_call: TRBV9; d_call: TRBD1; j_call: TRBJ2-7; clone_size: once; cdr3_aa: CASSVEVGGDEQYF; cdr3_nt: TGTGCCAGCAGCGTAGAGGTAGGGGGCGACGAGCAGTACTTC
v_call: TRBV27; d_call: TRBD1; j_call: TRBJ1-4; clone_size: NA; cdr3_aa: CASTKTGANEKLFF; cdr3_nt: TGTGCCAGCACCAAGACAGGGGCTAATGAAAAACTGTTTTTT
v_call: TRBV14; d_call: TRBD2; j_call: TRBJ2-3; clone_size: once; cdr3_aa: CASSQERTRRTDTQYF; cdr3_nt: TGTGCCAGCAGCCAAGAGAGGACTAGGCGAACTGATACGCAGTATTTT
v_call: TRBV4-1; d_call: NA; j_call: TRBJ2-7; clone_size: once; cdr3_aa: CASSPGLEGEQYF; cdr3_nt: TGCGCCAGCAGCCCCGGACTCGAGGGCGAGCAGTACTTC
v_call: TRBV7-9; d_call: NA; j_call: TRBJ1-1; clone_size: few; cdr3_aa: CASNDRNTEAFF; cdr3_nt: TGTGCCAGCAACGACAGGAACACTGAAGCTTTCTTT
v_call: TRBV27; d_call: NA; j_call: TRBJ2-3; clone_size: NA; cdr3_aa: CASSSLGSVTDTQYF; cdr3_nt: TGTGCCAGCAGTTCGTTAGGTTCGGTTACAGATACGCAGTATTTT
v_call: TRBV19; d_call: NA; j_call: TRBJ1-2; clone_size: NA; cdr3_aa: CASTIIRDGSSGYTF; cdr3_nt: TGTGCCAGTACCATAATCCGGGACGGGTCGTCCGGCTACACCTTC
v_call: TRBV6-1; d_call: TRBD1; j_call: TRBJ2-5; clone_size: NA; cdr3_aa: CASSAGTGGGETQYF; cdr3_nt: TGTGCCAGCAGTGCCGGGACAGGGGGCGGTGAGACCCAGTACTTC